This TCR beta chain was recorded in a study of blood T cell repertoires in COVID-19. Study at large: The United States, Italy and Spain supplied acute and convalescent COVID-19 samples. Nucleic acid was either cDNA or gDNA, and it came from T cells, B-cell-depleted T cells, or PBMCs.

Cohort assignment relied on participant-reported clinical history. Per the study methods: How many nucleated cells were present was estimated from reference gene primer amplification. Method: immunoSEQ multiplex PCR; TCRdb's copy keeps in-frame clones and lacks some. V, J and clone size reflect that table, while D and trimming were determined from the DNA. The table records about 200,000 clones, 89% of them present only once. CDR3 length equals 16 residues. The J segment lost 1 base and the V segment lost 3 bases, leaving 3 bases of the junction unmatched. Germline CDR1 reads KGHSH; CDR2 reads LQKENI.

The chain links TRBV18 to TRBJ1-5; 10 bases line up with TRBD1. The origin of this receptor is a woman between 18 and 29 years old who had recovered from COVID-19. Sequenced input: PBMCs or T cells enriched from blood (not recorded which). The CDR3 nucleotides are TGTGCCAGCTCACCGGGACAGGGGAGGAGCAATCAGCCCCAGCATTTT. Amino acids: CASSPGQGRSNQPQHF.